What follows are 25 T cell receptor beta chains derived from one specimen sequenced in a study of blood T cells in healthy people across ages. Through a sample-barcoded 5' primer and a J-beta primer mix, a second PCR was run for roughly 6 to 11 cycles. In TCRdb, the 5' RACE reads were re-called with MiXCR into one record per CDR3 protein. The table has some 1,500,000 distinct CDR3 sequences, roughly 43% seen once. Sequencing was done on a sample of blood. The receptor set was obtained from a young woman in good health.

Turning to this clonotype: The junction and the germline gene differ at one end; a read error may be behind it. The genes are TRBV6-2 or TRBV6-3 and TRBJ1-1; D is unresolved. The CDR3 spans 11 residues. Per germline, CDR1 MNHEY and CDR2 SVGEGT. The CDR3 region has the DNA TGTGCCAGAAGTTCTCTCTCTGAAGCTTTCTTT. It specifies CARSSLSEAFF.

The rearrangement joins TRBV7-9 to TRBJ2-3; D is possibly TRBD2 (5 bases). The CDR3 covers 13 residues. The germline V gene has CDR1 SEHNR and CDR2 FQNEAQ (reference sequence). Trimming took 11 bases from V and 0 from J, leaving 12 bases between them. The chain's CDR3 is CAGQRSSTDTQYF. In DNA form, the CDR3 reads TGTGCCGGCCAGCGGTCTAGCACAGATACGCAGTATTTT.

This clonotype was observed a handful of times. This chain connects TRBV3-1 to TRBJ2-1, with D uncertain. Looked up from germline, CDR1 is LGHDT and CDR2 is YNNKEL (reference sequence). The V end was cut by 6 bases, the J end by 9 bases, with 18 bases between. The CDR3 has 14 residues. DNA of the CDR3: TGTGCCAGCAGTCTCTCAGGTAGGAGTAGTGAGCAGTTCTTC. Residues: CASSLSGRSSEQFF.

The sample holds a few counts of this clonotype. The V call is TRBV7-9, the J call TRBJ1-6; D perhaps matches TRBD1 (6 bases). Germline V lookup: CDR1 SEHNR, CDR2 FQNEAQ (reference sequence). The ends were cut back, 7 bases at V and 9 bases at J, with 10 bases in the middle. This CDR3 region has 12 residues. CDR3 loop: CASTRGGSPLHF. The CDR3 coding sequence is TGTGCCAGCACCAGGGGCGGTTCACCCCTCCACTTT.

The gene calls are TRBV12-3 or TRBV12-4 and TRBJ2-2; D may correspond to TRBD1 or TRBD2 (5 bases each). Deletions cut 5 bases from V and 5 bases from J, with 15 bases between. This CDR3 has 15 residues. The CDR3 loop reads CASSGSGTRTGELFF. The CDR3, as DNA: TGTGCCAGCAGTGGATCCGGGACGAGGACCGGGGAGCTGTTTTTT.

The chain employs TRBV7-2 and TRBJ2-5; the D is unclear. The V gene lost 5 bases and the J gene lost 11 bases, with 15 bases spanning the gap. This CDR3 spans 12 amino acids. From germline, CDR1 is SGHTA and CDR2 FQGNSA. The CDR3 loop is CASSPTNNEQYF. CDR3 DNA sequence: TGTGCCAGCAGCCCTACTAACAATGAGCAGTACTTC.

The chain combines TRBV6-1 with TRBJ2-7; D is possibly TRBD2 (5 bases). The V gene lost 6 bases and the J gene lost 7 bases, with 22 bases spanning the gap. CDR1 MNHNS and CDR2 SASEGT come from the germline V gene. The length of the CDR3 is 15 residues. CDR3 residues: CASRDSAPSYNEQYF. CDR3 coding DNA: TGTGCCAGCAGGGATAGCGCCCCCTCCTACAATGAGCAGTACTTC.

The V and J genes are TRBV27 and TRBJ1-2; D remains ambiguous. The CDR3 is made up of 14 amino acids. Trimming stripped 7 bases from V and 2 bases from J, with 14 bases between. CDR1 is MNHEY and CDR2 is SMNVEV in the germline V gene (reference sequence). The CDR3 nucleotides read TGTGCCAGCAAGTTCGGCAGCACCAACTATGGCTACACCTTC. This translates into CASKFGSTNYGYTF.

V is TRBV6-5 and J is TRBJ2-1, with 9 bases aligning to TRBD1. V lost 11 bases and J lost 10; bases outside the gene matches: 12. Germline V CDR1 and CDR2: MNHEY, SVGAGI. The length of the CDR3 is 13 residues. CDR3 DNA: TGTGCCGCCAGCGGGACAGGGCCCTACGAGCAGTTCTTC. Translated, it gives CAASGTGPYEQFF.

As regards this clonotype: A much bigger clone sits one base away, suggesting this may be a read error. This CDR3 is CASSLGGLAKQETRYF. CDR3 DNA: TGTGCTAGCAGCTTAGGTGGTCTAGCAAAGCAAGAGACCCGGTACTTC. J is TRBJ2-4 and V is TRBV7-7, with a tentative D call TRBD2 (5 bases). Germline CDR1 reads SSHAT; CDR2 reads FNYEAQ (reference sequence). This CDR3 spans 16 amino acids.

The chain employs TRBV27 and TRBJ2-5; D is ambiguous. Germline V lookup: CDR1 MNHEY, CDR2 SMNVEV (reference sequence). This CDR3 spans 13 amino acids. V dropped 2 bases and J dropped 5 bases, with 9 bases sitting between them. CDR3 region: CASSLMGLETQYF. CDR3 coding DNA: TGTGCCAGCAGTTTAATGGGTCTTGAGACCCAGTACTTC.

The J gene is TRBJ2-3, the V gene TRBV21-1; the table's D call, TRBD1, has no DNA check behind it. TRBV21-1 is termed a pseudogene. The CDR3 covers 17 residues. This chain's CDR3 is CASSKARDRMTPDTQYF. CDR3 sequence (DNA): TGTGCCAGCAGCAAAGCACGGGACAGGATGACGCCAGATACGCAGTATTTT.

This rearrangement joins TRBV3-1 to TRBJ2-4; D unresolved. The DNA matches TRBJ2-7 better at its end, which makes the J call doubtful. The CDR3 is 14 amino acids. From germline, CDR1 is LGHDT and CDR2 YNNKEL (reference sequence). The CDR3 reads CASSQLYPSYEQYF. The CDR3 coding sequence is TGTGCCAGCAGCCAGCTTTACCCCAGCTACGAGCAGTACTTC.

The rearrangement joins TRBV20-1 to TRBJ1-5, with TRBD1 as a possible D gene (5 bases). The germline V and J ends were trimmed by 3 bases and 3 bases, with 12 bases remaining between them. CDR3 length: 14 residues. Germline V lookup: CDR1 DFQATT, CDR2 SNEGSKA (reference sequence). CDR3 DNA: TGCAGTGCTAGCCCGAAGGGGCACAATCAGCCCCAGCATTTT. Amino acids: CSASPKGHNQPQHF.

This clonotype has at least ten counts. V usage is TRBV29-1 and J usage is TRBJ2-1; weak D call: TRBD2 (6 bases). Between the trimmed V and J ends, which lost 7 bases and 5 bases, there was a span of 15 bases. The CDR3 extends over 13 amino acids. Germline V lookup: CDR1 SQVTM, CDR2 ANQGSEA. CDR3 in amino acids: CSAHVGGNNEQFF. As DNA, the CDR3 is TGCAGCGCCCACGTCGGCGGGAACAATGAGCAGTTCTTC.

The table lists this clonotype with a few counts. J is TRBJ2-5 and V is TRBV4-2, with D possibly TRBD2 on 6 matching bases. The CDR3 contains 15 residues. V lost 3 bases, J lost 4 bases, and 15 bases lay in between. Germline V gene data show CDR1 as LGHNA and CDR2 as YNFKEQ. CDR3 residues: CASSQPGTGLETQYF. The CDR3 DNA sequence: TGTGCCAGCAGCCAGCCCGGTACGGGACTAGAGACCCAGTACTTC.

V and J are TRBV21-1 and TRBJ1-5. TRBV21-1 is a documented pseudogene. This CDR3 is 14 amino acids long. The CDR3 nucleotides read TGTGCCAGCAGCAAAGTCACCAGTAATCAGCCCCAGCATTTT. Protein: CASSKVTSNQPQHF.

The chain is built from TRBV4-1 and TRBJ2-7; 8 nucleotides align to TRBD2. V gave up 0 bases and J gave up 3 bases; unmatched junction bases: 7. The CDR3 length is 16 residues. CDR1 and CDR2 from the germline V gene are MGHRA and YSYEKL. CDR3 sequence (DNA): TGCGCCAGCAGCCAAGATATAGCGGGGATCATCTACGAGCAGTACTTC. This encodes CASSQDIAGIIYEQYF.

This clonotype was recorded a few times. V gene TRBV7-2 combines with J gene TRBJ1-1, with 10 bases fitting TRBD1. Germline V CDR1 and CDR2: SGHTA, FQGNSA. The CDR3 spans 16 residues. V lost 6 bases and J lost 4; bases outside the gene matches: 11. The CDR3 here is CASRPGTGVVSTEAFF. The CDR3 coding sequence is TGTGCCAGCAGACCCGGGACAGGGGTGGTTAGCACTGAAGCTTTCTTT.

This clonotype was detected only a few times. This chain joins TRBV27 and TRBJ1-2; D ambiguous. CDR3 length equals 16 residues. The V and J ends lost 4 bases and 1 base respectively, with 16 bases between them. CDR1 and CDR2 from the germline V gene are MNHEY and SMNVEV (reference sequence). The CDR3 nucleotides read TGTGCCAGCAGTTATTCTGGATTAGGGCTTAACTATGGCTACACCTTC. Translation: CASSYSGLGLNYGYTF.

To note about this clonotype: A much larger clonotype is one base distant, so this may be a read error. The chain couples TRBV25-1 to TRBJ2-1; D is ambiguous. Germline V gene sequence: CDR1 MGHDK, CDR2 SYGVNS. This CDR3 is 16 amino acids long. The DNA of the CDR3 is TGTACCAGCAGTGACCCTAGGCAGAGCTCCTACAATGAGCAGTTCTTC. Translating it yields CTSSDPRQSSYNEQFF.

About this clonotype itself: A much larger clone differs by one base, so this may be a read error. The V and J genes are TRBV29-1 and TRBJ2-5, with D hard to call. This CDR3 spans 11 amino acids. V lost 6 bases, J lost 11 bases, and 16 bases lay in between. Germline V lookup: CDR1 SQVTM, CDR2 ANQGSEA. CDR3 DNA: TGCAGCGTCCCCCGCCTGAATGAGCAGTACTTC. As protein: CSVPRLNEQYF.

The chain employs TRBV7-2 and TRBJ2-1; TRBD2 matches at 8 bases. Germline V gene lookup returns CDR1 SGHTA and CDR2 FQGNSA. J was trimmed by 7 bases and V by 8 bases; bases with no gene match: 10. This CDR3 is built from 14 residues. CDR3 region: CASGLAGGGNEQFF. In nucleotides, the CDR3 is TGTGCCAGCGGCCTGGCGGGAGGTGGGAATGAGCAGTTCTTC.

This clonotype was seen only a few times. The rearrangement links TRBV4-3 to TRBJ2-3, with D possibly matching TRBD1 (6 bases). The germline V gene has CDR1 LGHNA and CDR2 YSLEER. V lost 2 bases and J 6 bases, leaving 12 bases between the germline ends. The CDR3 sequence is 14 residues long. CDR3: CASSQPDSSDTQYF. CDR3 nucleotides: TGCGCCAGCAGCCAACCGGACAGCAGCGATACGCAGTATTTT.

A few counts support this clonotype. The chain uses TRBV6-5 and TRBJ2-7, with 15 bases matching TRBD2. CDR1 MNHEY and CDR2 SVGAGI come from the germline V gene. V gave up 0 bases and J gave up 3 bases; unmatched junction bases: 6. The CDR3 covers 18 residues. The CDR3 region is CASSYSGLAGGPFYEQYF. The DNA of the CDR3 is TGTGCCAGCAGTTACTCCGGACTAGCGGGAGGGCCGTTCTACGAGCAGTACTTC.